This T cell receptor (beta chain) was obtained from a study of blood T cell repertoires in COVID-19. Study-level information: Samples representing acute and convalescent COVID-19 were sourced from the United States, Italy and Spain. Sources were T cells, B-cell-depleted T cells, or PBMCs; the material itself was cDNA or gDNA.

Original handling: From reference gene primer amplification, estimates of nucleated cell counts were derived. Method: immunoSEQ multiplex PCR; TCRdb's copy keeps in-frame clones and lacks some. V and J calls and clone size come straight from that table; D and trimming were deduced from the DNA. Among about 130,000 clones, around 80% were seen once, and the ten largest hold 9.5% to 14%. J was trimmed by 4 bases and V by 6 bases; bases with no gene match: 6. The CDR3 sequence is 14 residues long. CDR1 MNHEY and CDR2 SVGAGI come from the germline V gene. This chain links TRBV6-5 with TRBJ1-1, with 9 bases identical to TRBD1. Source material: peripheral blood. This receptor was taken from a human donor in a cohort sampled during active COVID-19. In nucleotides, the CDR3 is TGTGCCAGCAGAAACGACAGGGGGGGCACTGAAGCTTTCTTT. Residues: CASRNDRGGTEAFF.